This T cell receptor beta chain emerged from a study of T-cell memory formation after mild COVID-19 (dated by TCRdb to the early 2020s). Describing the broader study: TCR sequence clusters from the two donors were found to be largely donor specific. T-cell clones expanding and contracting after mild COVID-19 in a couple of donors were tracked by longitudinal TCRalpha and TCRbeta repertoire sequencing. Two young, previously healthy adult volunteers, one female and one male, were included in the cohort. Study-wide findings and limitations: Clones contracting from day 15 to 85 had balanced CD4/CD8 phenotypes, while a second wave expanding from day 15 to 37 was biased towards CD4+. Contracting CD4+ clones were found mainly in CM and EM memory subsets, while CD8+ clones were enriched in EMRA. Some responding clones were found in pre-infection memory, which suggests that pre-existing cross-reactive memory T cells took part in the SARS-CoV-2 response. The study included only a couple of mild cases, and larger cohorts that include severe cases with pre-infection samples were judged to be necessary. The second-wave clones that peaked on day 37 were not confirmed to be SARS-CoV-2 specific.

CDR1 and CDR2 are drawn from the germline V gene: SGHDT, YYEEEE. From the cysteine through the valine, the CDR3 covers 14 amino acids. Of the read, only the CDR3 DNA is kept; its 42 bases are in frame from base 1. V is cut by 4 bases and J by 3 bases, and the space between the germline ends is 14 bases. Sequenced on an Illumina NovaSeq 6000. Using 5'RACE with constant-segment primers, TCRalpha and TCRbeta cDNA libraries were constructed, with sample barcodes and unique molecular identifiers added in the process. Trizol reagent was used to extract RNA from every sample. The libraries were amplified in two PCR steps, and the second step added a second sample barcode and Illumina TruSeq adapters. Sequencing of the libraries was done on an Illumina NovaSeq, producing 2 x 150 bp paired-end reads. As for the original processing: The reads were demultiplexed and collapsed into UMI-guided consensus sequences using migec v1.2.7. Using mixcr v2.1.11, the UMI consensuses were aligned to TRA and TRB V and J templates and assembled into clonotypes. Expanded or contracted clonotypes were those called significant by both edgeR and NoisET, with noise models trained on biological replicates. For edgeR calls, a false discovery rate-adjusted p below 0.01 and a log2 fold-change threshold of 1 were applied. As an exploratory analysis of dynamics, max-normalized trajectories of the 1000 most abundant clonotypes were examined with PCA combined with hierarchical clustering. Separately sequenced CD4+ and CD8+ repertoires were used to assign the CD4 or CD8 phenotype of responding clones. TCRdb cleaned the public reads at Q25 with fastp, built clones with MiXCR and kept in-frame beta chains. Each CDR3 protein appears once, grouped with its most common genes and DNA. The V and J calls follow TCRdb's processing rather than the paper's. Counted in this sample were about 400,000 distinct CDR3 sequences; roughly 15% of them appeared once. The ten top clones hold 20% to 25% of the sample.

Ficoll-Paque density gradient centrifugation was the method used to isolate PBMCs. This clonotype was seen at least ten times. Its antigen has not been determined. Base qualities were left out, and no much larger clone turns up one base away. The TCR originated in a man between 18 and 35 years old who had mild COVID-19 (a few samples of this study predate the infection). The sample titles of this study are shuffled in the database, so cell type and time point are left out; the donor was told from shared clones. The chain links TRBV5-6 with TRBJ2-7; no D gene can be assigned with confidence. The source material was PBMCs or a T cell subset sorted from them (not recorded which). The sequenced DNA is TGTGCCAGCAGCAACCCCACAAGGATCTACGAGCAGTACGTC. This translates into CASSNPTRIYEQYV.